The clone carrying this TCR beta chain has just one count. What it binds is not known. Three rounds of nested PCR, following a modified ARM-PCR protocol, produced the TCRbeta library. TCRdb itself ran the multiplex PCR reads through MiXCR, one entry per CDR3 protein. The sample contains about 43,000 distinct CDR3 sequences, 60% of which appear only once. The data originate from a study of tumor and adjacent non-tumor tissue in lung cancer. About the study: Each sample yielded approximately 4.2 million productive TCRbeta reads on average. Findings and caveats of the study: In normal lung, the top 100 clones were significantly more dominant than in tumor. Significantly higher TCR diversity was found in tumor than normal lung.

The CDR3 contains 16 residues. CDR1 is ENHRY, CDR2 SYGVKD, per germline. V shed 4 bases and J shed 3 bases, with 19 bases lying between them. No cell sorting was done before RNA was extracted from the tissue. This non-tumor lung sample came from over 3 cm beyond the tumor edge. Chemotherapy-naive patients with new lung cancer underwent thoracic surgery in China, August–November 2014. The source is a man between 45 and 60 years old with non-small cell lung cancer. The sequenced sample was distant non-tumor lung tissue. The chain uses TRBV10-3 and TRBJ2-7; tentative D call: TRBD2 (8 bases). The CDR3 loop is CAISAGGVGGFYEQYF. DNA of the CDR3: TGTGCCATCAGTGCGGGGGGGGTAGGGGGCTTCTACGAGCAGTACTTC.